The rows below give T cell receptor beta chains drawn from one sample of a study of blood T cell repertoires in COVID-19. Method: immunoSEQ multiplex PCR; TCRdb's copy keeps in-frame clones and lacks some. The table records around 61,000 clones, under 90% of them present only once. The sequencing input was peripheral blood. Source of these receptors: a man aged 50 to 59 with active COVID-19. Both conserved end residues are part of each CDR3. The D gene is left open where the match is weak. Size tells how often a clone was seen (once, few, many) or the class of an expanded clone, and some rows leave it out.

d_gene,abundance,v_gene,j_gene,CDR3nt,CDR3aa
TRBD1,NA,TRBV5-1,TRBJ1-2,TGCGCCAGCAGCGGGACAGCTGGGTATGGCTACACCTTC,CASSGTAGYGYTF
NA,NA,TRBV9,TRBJ1-4,TGTGCCAGCAGCAAGGACACCCTTAATGAAAAACTGTTTTTT,CASSKDTLNEKLFF
TRBD1,NA,TRBV30,TRBJ1-6,TGTGCTGTTACGGGGACAGGGTACAATTCACCCCTCCACTTT,CAVTGTGYNSPLHF
TRBD2,NA,TRBV14,TRBJ2-5,TGTGCCAGCAGCCGCCCGGGGAGGGGCATGGGAGAGACCCAGTACTTC,CASSRPGRGMGETQYF
TRBD1,NA,TRBV27,TRBJ1-2,TGTGCCAGCAGCTTGGCCGGGACAGACTATGGCTACACCTTC,CASSLAGTDYGYTF
NA,NA,TRBV7-2,TRBJ2-6,TGTGCCAGCAGTCAGGCGGGGACTGGGGCCAACGTCCTGACTTTC,CASSQAGTGANVLTF
NA,once,TRBV6-5,TRBJ1-1,TGTGCCAGCAGGCGGGAAGGGAACACTGAAGCTTTCTTT,CASRREGNTEAFF
NA,NA,TRBV7-3,TRBJ1-2,TGTGCCAGCAGCCCCCGCGGGGGTCCTAACTATGGCTACACCTTC,CASSPRGGPNYGYTF
NA,NA,TRBV21-1,TRBJ1-2,TGTGCCAGCAGCAAAAGCGGGGGGTTAGGGGGCTATGGCTACACCTTC,CASSKSGGLGGYGYTF
TRBD1,NA,TRBV2,TRBJ2-7,TGTGCCAGCAGTCATACGGACAGGGGACACGAGCAGTACTTC,CASSHTDRGHEQYF
NA,NA,TRBV6-5,TRBJ2-5,TGTGCCAGCAGTATGACAGGCTACCAAGAGACCCAGTACTTC,CASSMTGYQETQYF
TRBD2,NA,TRBV7-3,TRBJ2-1,TGTGCCAGCAGCCCGCGATTAGCGGGGGGGTACAATGAGCAGTTCTTC,CASSPRLAGGYNEQFF
NA,NA,TRBV5-1,TRBJ2-7,TGCGCCAGCAGCTTGTCAGGGGTCTCCTACGAGCAGTACTTC,CASSLSGVSYEQYF
NA,NA,TRBV10-3,TRBJ1-6,TGTGCCATCAGCATCACCAGGGGTCAATCACCCCTCCACTTT,CAISITRGQSPLHF
TRBD2,NA,TRBV5-1,TRBJ2-1,TGCGCCAGCACGCGACTAGCGGGTGGCTCCTACAATGAGCAGTTCTTC,CASTRLAGGSYNEQFF
NA,NA,TRBV7-9,TRBJ2-4,TGTGCCAGCAGCTCCCTATCCCTGGGGCTAGCCAAAAACATTCAGTACTTC,CASSSLSLGLAKNIQYF
TRBD2,NA,TRBV6-4,TRBJ2-7,TGTGCCAGCAGTTTTCTAGCGGGGGACTCCTACGAGCAGTACTTC,CASSFLAGDSYEQYF
NA,NA,TRBV7-9,TRBJ1-1,TGTGCCAGCAGCCGCGGCGGGGACACTGAAGCTTTCTTT,CASSRGGDTEAFF
TRBD2,NA,TRBV10-1,TRBJ2-5,TGCGCCAGCAGTGCCACTAGCGGGGAGACCCAGTACTTC,CASSATSGETQYF
NA,few,TRBV10-2,TRBJ1-3,TGCGCCAGCAGTGCGGGGGGCTCTGGAAACACCATATATTTT,CASSAGGSGNTIYF
TRBD2,NA,TRBV5-6,TRBJ2-1,TGTGCCAGCAGCTATACGGGACTAGCGGGAACCCGCAATGAGCAGTTCTTC,CASSYTGLAGTRNEQFF
NA,NA,TRBV23-1,TRBJ1-4,TGCGCCAGCAGTCACCCGATCACGGGGTTATATGAAAAACTGTTTTTT,CASSHPITGLYEKLFF
NA,once,TRBV6-5,TRBJ2-7,TGTGCCAGCGACAGGGAGGCCTACGAGCAGTACTTC,CASDREAYEQYF
NA,NA,TRBV2,TRBJ1-1,TGTGCCAGCAGTGAATGGCGGTCCGAGGCTTTCTTT,CASSEWRSEAFF
TRBD2,NA,TRBV14,TRBJ2-3,TGTGCCAGCAGCCAAGGGTCCGGGCTAGCGGGGACTTCTAGCACAGATACGCAGTATTTT,CASSQGSGLAGTSSTDTQYF
TRBD1,NA,TRBV5-8,TRBJ2-1,TGTGCCAGCAGCCGACAGGGACCTCGCAATGAGCAGTTCTTC,CASSRQGPRNEQFF
NA,NA,TRBV2,TRBJ1-1,TGTGCCAGCAGTTTTGGGGGGGACCGGGGAGCTTTCTTT,CASSFGGDRGAFF
TRBD1,NA,TRBV6-6,TRBJ1-1,TGTGCCAGCAGGAATACAGGGGACTCGGGAGCTTTCTTT,CASRNTGDSGAFF
TRBD1,once,TRBV12-3/TRBV12-4,TRBJ1-2,TGTGCCAGCGTCAGACAGGGGGGCTATGGCTACACCTTC,CASVRQGGYGYTF
TRBD1,NA,TRBV24-1,TRBJ2-7,TGTGCCACCAGTGACCCCGGGACAGGGGAGAACGGGCAGTACTTC,CATSDPGTGENGQYF
TRBD1,NA,TRBV6-5,TRBJ1-1,TGTGCCAGCAGTTGGGGGCCAGGGGGCGAGGACACTGAAGCTTTCTTT,CASSWGPGGEDTEAFF
NA,NA,TRBV7-9,TRBJ1-2,TGTGCCAGCAGTTCCGGTTCGATCTATGGCTACACCTTC,CASSSGSIYGYTF
TRBD1,NA,TRBV5-8,TRBJ1-6,TGTGCCAGCGACAGGGACAGTTCCTATAATTCACCCCTCCACTTT,CASDRDSSYNSPLHF
TRBD2,NA,TRBV7-2,TRBJ2-5,TGTGCCAGCAGCTTGGAACTAGCGGGAGGGCTAGAGACCCAGTACTTC,CASSLELAGGLETQYF
NA,NA,TRBV13,TRBJ2-3,TGTGCCAGCGGACAATTTAGCACAGATACGCAGTATTTT,CASGQFSTDTQYF
TRBD2,NA,TRBV11-2,TRBJ2-7,TGTGCCAGCAGCCTCCCCGCTAGCGGGAACAACGAGCAGTACTTC,CASSLPASGNNEQYF
TRBD2,NA,TRBV9,TRBJ2-1,TGTGCCAGCAGCGTAGAGGTGTTCGGGGGGAATGAGCAGTTCTTC,CASSVEVFGGNEQFF
NA,NA,TRBV6-6,TRBJ1-6,TGTGCCAGCAGGCAGGGGAGTAATTCACCCCTCCACTTT,CASRQGSNSPLHF
TRBD1,NA,TRBV18,TRBJ1-1,TGTGCCAGCTCCCGCGGATCTACAGGGGTTGAGACTGAAGCTTTCTTT,CASSRGSTGVETEAFF
TRBD2,NA,TRBV3-1/TRBV3-2,TRBJ2-2,TGTGCCAGCAGCCAAGCGGGGGGCACCGGGGAGCTGTTTTTT,CASSQAGGTGELFF
NA,NA,TRBV13,TRBJ2-7,TGTGCCAGCAGCTTACAGGGCTTCTACGAGCAGTACTTC,CASSLQGFYEQYF
TRBD2,few,TRBV18,TRBJ2-1,TGTGCCAGCTCACCTGGGGGGGGGTCCCGACGTCCGCAGTTCTTC,CASSPGGGSRRPQFF
NA,NA,TRBV18,TRBJ2-7,TGTGCCAGCTCACCAAAGGGGGGGGGCCCTACCTACGAGCAGTACTTC,CASSPKGGGPTYEQYF
NA,NA,TRBV7-3,TRBJ2-2,TGTGCCAGCAGCTCCACGACTGGGTACACGAACACCGGGGAGCTGTTTTTT,CASSSTTGYTNTGELFF
NA,NA,TRBV5-5,TRBJ1-1,TGTGCCAGCAGCCGTACGAGTGACATGAACACTGAAGCTTTCTTT,CASSRTSDMNTEAFF
TRBD2,NA,TRBV7-2,TRBJ2-1,TGTGCCAGCAGCACGCTGACTAGCGGACCAAACAATGAGCAGTTCTTC,CASSTLTSGPNNEQFF
TRBD2,NA,TRBV5-1,TRBJ2-4,TGCGCCAGCAGCCCTGGGGGGAGCGGGGGCAAGACTCAGTACTTC,CASSPGGSGGKTQYF
TRBD1,once,TRBV7-2,TRBJ1-3,TGTGCCAGCAGCTTGGATAAAGAGGGGGCGGCTGGAAACACCATATATTTT,CASSLDKEGAAGNTIYF
NA,NA,TRBV30,TRBJ1-1,TGTGCCTGGAGTGGTACAAACACTGAAGCTTTCTTT,CAWSGTNTEAFF
TRBD2,NA,TRBV10-1,TRBJ2-3,TGCGCCAGCAGTGATTCCGGGACTAGGTTGTATTTT,CASSDSGTRLYF
TRBD2,NA,TRBV5-4,TRBJ2-2,TGTGCCAGCAGCGGGAGCGGGAGTGAGGCCGGGGAGCTGTTTTTT,CASSGSGSEAGELFF
TRBD1,NA,TRBV18,TRBJ1-1,TGTGCCAGCTCCCTGGGACAGGTCAACACTGAAGCTTTCTTT,CASSLGQVNTEAFF
NA,NA,TRBV11-2,TRBJ2-5,TGTGCCAGCAGCTTAGATCGGGAGACCCAGTACTTC,CASSLDRETQYF
NA,NA,TRBV7-2,TRBJ2-3,TGTGCCAGCAGCTTAGTAGGGGGGGCCGTCACAGATACGCAGTATTTT,CASSLVGGAVTDTQYF
TRBD2,once,TRBV27,TRBJ2-1,TGTGCCAGCAGTTTATGGCAGCGGGGAAACGAGCAGTTCTTC,CASSLWQRGNEQFF
TRBD1,NA,TRBV11-2,TRBJ2-3,TGTGCCAGCAGCTCCCTCAGGGGGCGGGGCACAGATACGCAGTATTTT,CASSSLRGRGTDTQYF
NA,NA,TRBV5-1,TRBJ2-6,TGCGCCAGCAGCCCATCAGGGGCTAACTCTGGGGCCAACGTCCTGACTTTC,CASSPSGANSGANVLTF
TRBD1,few,TRBV27,TRBJ2-7,TGTGCCAGCAGTCGTCGGACAGGGACCTACGAGCAGTACTTC,CASSRRTGTYEQYF